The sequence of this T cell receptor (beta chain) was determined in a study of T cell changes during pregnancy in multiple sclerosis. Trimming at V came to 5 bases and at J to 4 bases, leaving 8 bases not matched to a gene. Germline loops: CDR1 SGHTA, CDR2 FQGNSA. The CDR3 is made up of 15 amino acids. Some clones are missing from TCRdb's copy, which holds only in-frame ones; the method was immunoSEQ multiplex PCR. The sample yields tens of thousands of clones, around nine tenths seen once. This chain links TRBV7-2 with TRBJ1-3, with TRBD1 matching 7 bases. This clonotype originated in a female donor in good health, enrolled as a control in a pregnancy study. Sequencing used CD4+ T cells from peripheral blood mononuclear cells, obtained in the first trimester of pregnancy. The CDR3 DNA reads TGTGCCAGCAGCGGAAGGAGGGGGCAAGGAAACACCATATATTTT. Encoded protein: CASSGRRGQGNTIYF.